Listed below are T cell receptor beta chains from one sample, sequenced in a study of T cell repertoires in urothelial bladder cancer. Measured with immunoSEQ multiplex PCR; TCRdb has only the in-frame clones, and not every one. The table lists under 1,000 clones, 55% to 75% of them singletons. The sample comprised tumor-infiltrating cells from bladder cancer. These receptors all stem from a human donor with urothelial carcinoma. Both conserved end residues are part of each CDR3. Fields, in order: CDR3 DNA, CDR3 protein, V gene, D gene, J gene, clone size. D genes are given only for firm matches. Where a row states a size, it is once, few, many or the class of an expanded clone; other rows omit it.

TGTGCCAGCAGGGCGAGAAAGAATCAGCCCCAGCATTTT | CASRARKNQPQHF | TRBV6-5 | NA | TRBJ1-5 | NA
TGTGCCAGCAGCTTCAGGCGGGGGAAAATCGATACGCAGTATTTT | CASSFRRGKIDTQYF | TRBV7-8 | TRBD2 | TRBJ2-3 | NA
TGTGCCTGGAGTGTACTCCTCGGTGGGGGCTATGGCTACACCTTC | CAWSVLLGGGYGYTF | TRBV30 | NA | TRBJ1-2 | NA
TGTGCCAGTAGCGAGACAGCGTTTGGGACAGATAATTCACCCCTCCACTTT | CASSETAFGTDNSPLHF | TRBV19 | TRBD1 | TRBJ1-6 | once
TGTGCCAGCAGCTCAACAGGGAACACCGGGGAGCTGTTTTTT | CASSSTGNTGELFF | TRBV7-6 | NA | TRBJ2-2 | NA
TGTGCCATATCAGCGGGACTCCAAGAGACCCAGTACTTC | CAISAGLQETQYF | TRBV28 | TRBD2 | TRBJ2-5 | NA
TGTGCCAGCAGTGAGACGGGAGTGACCAACACTGAAGCTTTCTTT | CASSETGVTNTEAFF | TRBV25-1 | NA | TRBJ1-1 | few
TGTGCCAGCAATTCCCCAGGGTCTGGAAACACCATATATTTT | CASNSPGSGNTIYF | TRBV28 | NA | TRBJ1-3 | NA
TGCGCCAGCAGTGAGTCGAAGGGACTATTTTACCAAGAGACCCAGTACTTC | CASSESKGLFYQETQYF | TRBV10-2 | TRBD2 | TRBJ2-5 | few
TGTGCCAGCAGGAGGACAGGGGGCATTGAGCAGTTCTTC | CASRRTGGIEQFF | TRBV6-4 | TRBD1 | TRBJ2-1 | NA
TGCGCCAGCAGACCCTCGGGACTAAACAATGAGCAGTTCTTC | CASRPSGLNNEQFF | TRBV10-2 | TRBD2 | TRBJ2-1 | NA
TGTGCCTGGAGCGGGACAGGGGGCTCGGGGTCCCGTCCTGCGTACTTC | CAWSGTGGSGSRPAYF | TRBV30 | TRBD1 | TRBJ2-4 | few
TGCGCCAGCAGCCCAGGGGGAGTAAACACTGAAGCTTTCTTT | CASSPGGVNTEAFF | TRBV4-1 | TRBD1 | TRBJ1-1 | NA
TGTGCCAGCAGTTCCGCGAGGTCCTACGAGCAGTACTTC | CASSSARSYEQYF | TRBV6-1 | NA | TRBJ2-7 | NA
TGTGCCAGTAGTATATGGGGAGGCGCGAACACCGGGGAGCTGTTTTTT | CASSIWGGANTGELFF | TRBV19 | NA | TRBJ2-2 | NA
TGTGCCAGCAGCCAAGACCCAGACAATGAGCAGTTCTTC | CASSQDPDNEQFF | TRBV5-4 | NA | TRBJ2-1 | NA
TGCAGTGCTCCCCGAAATGGCTACACCTTC | CSAPRNGYTF | TRBV20-1 | NA | TRBJ1-2 | NA
TGTGCCAGCAGCCAAGGTCGGGTTGCAACTAATGAAAAACTGTTTTTT | CASSQGRVATNEKLFF | TRBV14 | NA | TRBJ1-4 | NA
TGTGCCAGCAGTAAGGGGCGCTCTGGAAACACCATATATTTT | CASSKGRSGNTIYF | TRBV2 | NA | TRBJ1-3 | NA
TGCGCCAGCAGCTTGGGAGGGGGAGACGGCTCCTACGAGCAGTACTTC | CASSLGGGDGSYEQYF | TRBV5-1 | NA | TRBJ2-7 | NA
TGCAGCGTTGGGCAGCGGCTAGCGGGAATTTCGAATGAGCAGTTCTTC | CSVGQRLAGISNEQFF | TRBV29-1 | TRBD2 | TRBJ2-1 | NA
TGTGCTAGTGGCGGGACTAGCGAGCTGAATACGCAGTATTTT | CASGGTSELNTQYF | TRBV12-5 | TRBD2 | TRBJ2-3 | NA
TGCAGCGTTGGAGCGGTACAAGAGACCCAGTACTTC | CSVGAVQETQYF | TRBV29-1 | NA | TRBJ2-5 | NA
TGTGCCAGCAGCGAAGGCCTAGGGGGAAGCAATGAGCAGTTCTTC | CASSEGLGGSNEQFF | TRBV7-2 | NA | TRBJ2-1 | NA
TGTGCCAGTAGTATGACAGGGGGGAACACTGAAGCTTTCTTT | CASSMTGGNTEAFF | TRBV19 | TRBD1 | TRBJ1-1 | NA
TGTGCCAGCAGTTACTCGAAGGGGGGCGCATATGGCTACACCTTC | CASSYSKGGAYGYTF | TRBV6-6 | NA | TRBJ1-2 | NA
TGTGCCACCAGCGGTGGGATTTACAATGAGCAGTTCTTC | CATSGGIYNEQFF | TRBV15 | NA | TRBJ2-1 | NA
TGTGCCAGCAGTCACGGACCGGGGACCCAGTACTTC | CASSHGPGTQYF | TRBV7-6 | NA | TRBJ2-5 | NA
TGTGCCACCAGCAGAGGGGTCACCGGGGAGCTGTTTTTT | CATSRGVTGELFF | TRBV15 | NA | TRBJ2-2 | NA
TGTGCCAGTAGTATCCCTACAATAGCTGGAAATGAGCAGTTCTTC | CASSIPTIAGNEQFF | TRBV19 | NA | TRBJ2-1 | NA
TGTGCCAGCAGGGGGACTAGCGGGGGGGCGGCAGATACGCAGTATTTT | CASRGTSGGAADTQYF | TRBV6-6 | TRBD2 | TRBJ2-3 | NA
TGTGCCAGCAGCTTGGCCGGGACAGGGGTCTCACCCCTCCACTTT | CASSLAGTGVSPLHF | TRBV5-4 | TRBD1 | TRBJ1-6 | few
TGTGCCAGCAGTTTATCGCGGGGTGGGTCACCCCTCCACTTT | CASSLSRGGSPLHF | TRBV27 | NA | TRBJ1-6 | NA
TGTGCCAGCAGTTACGGGGACAGTAATGAAAAACTGTTTTTT | CASSYGDSNEKLFF | TRBV27 | TRBD1 | TRBJ1-4 | NA
TGTGCCAGCAGCCCGCCGGGACACAGACTCCAAGAGACCCAGTACTTC | CASSPPGHRLQETQYF | TRBV7-6 | NA | TRBJ2-5 | NA
TGTGCCCTCGCGGATCGGCCAAACACTGAAGCTTTCTTT | CALADRPNTEAFF | TRBV7-9 | NA | TRBJ1-1 | NA
TGTGCCAGTACCTTCGCGGCGGCTAACTATGGCTACACCTTC | CASTFAAANYGYTF | TRBV6-1 | NA | TRBJ1-2 | NA